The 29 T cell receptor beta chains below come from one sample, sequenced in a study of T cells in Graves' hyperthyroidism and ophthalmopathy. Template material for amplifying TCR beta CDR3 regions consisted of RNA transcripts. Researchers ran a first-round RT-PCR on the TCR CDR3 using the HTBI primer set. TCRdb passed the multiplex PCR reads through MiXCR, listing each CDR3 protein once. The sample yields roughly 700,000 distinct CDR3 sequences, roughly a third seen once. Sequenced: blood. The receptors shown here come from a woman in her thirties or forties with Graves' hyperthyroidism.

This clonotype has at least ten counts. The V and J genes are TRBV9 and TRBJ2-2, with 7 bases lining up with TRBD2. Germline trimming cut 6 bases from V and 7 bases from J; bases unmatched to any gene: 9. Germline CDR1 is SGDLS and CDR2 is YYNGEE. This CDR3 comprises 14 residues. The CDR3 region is CASTESGKVGELFF. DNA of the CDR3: TGTGCCAGCACCGAGAGCGGGAAGGTCGGGGAGCTGTTTTTT. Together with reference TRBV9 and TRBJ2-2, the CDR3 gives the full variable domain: DSGVTQTPKHLITATGQRVTLRCSPRSGDLSVYWYQQSLDQGLQFLIQYYNGEERAKGNILERFSAQQFPDLHSELNLSSLELGDSALYFCASTESGKVGELFFGEGSRLTVL.

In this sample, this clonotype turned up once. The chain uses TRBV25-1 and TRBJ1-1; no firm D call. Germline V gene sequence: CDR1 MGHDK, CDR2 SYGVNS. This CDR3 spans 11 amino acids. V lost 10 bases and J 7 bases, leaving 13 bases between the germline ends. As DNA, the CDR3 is TGTGCCACCAGAATAGGTATTGAAGCTTTCTTT. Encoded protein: CATRIGIEAFF.

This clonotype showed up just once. The CDR3 spells CSARVGGGTFGSPLHF. The CDR3, as DNA: TGCAGTGCTCGCGTAGGGGGGGGAACTTTTGGTTCACCCCTCCACTTT. The genes are TRBV20-1 and TRBJ1-6, with D perhaps TRBD1 (6 bases). Germline V gene data show CDR1 as DFQATT and CDR2 as SNEGSKA (reference sequence). Trimming left V 5 bases short and J 9 bases short, with 23 bases between. CDR3 length equals 16 residues.

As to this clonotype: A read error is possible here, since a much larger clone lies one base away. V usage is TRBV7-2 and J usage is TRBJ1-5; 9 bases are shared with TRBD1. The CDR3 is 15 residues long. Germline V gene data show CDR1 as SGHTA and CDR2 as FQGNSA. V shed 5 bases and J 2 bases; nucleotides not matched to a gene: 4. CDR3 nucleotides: TGTGCCAGCAGCGGGTGGACAGGGGGCAATCAGCCCCAGCATTTT. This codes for CASSGWTGGNQPQHF.

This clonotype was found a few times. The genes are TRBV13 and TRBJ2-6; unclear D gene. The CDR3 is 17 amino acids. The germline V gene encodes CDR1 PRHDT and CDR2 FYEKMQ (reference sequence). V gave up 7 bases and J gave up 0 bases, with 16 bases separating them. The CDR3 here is CASIRFKYRSGANVLTF. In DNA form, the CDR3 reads TGTGCCAGCATCCGATTCAAATACCGCTCTGGGGCCAACGTCCTGACTTTC.

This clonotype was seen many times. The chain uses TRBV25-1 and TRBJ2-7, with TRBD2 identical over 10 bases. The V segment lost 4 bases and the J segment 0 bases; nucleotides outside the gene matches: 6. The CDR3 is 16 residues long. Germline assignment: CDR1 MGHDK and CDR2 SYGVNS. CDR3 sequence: CASSGRTSGFSYEQYF. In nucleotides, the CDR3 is TGTGCCAGCAGTGGTAGGACTAGCGGCTTCTCCTACGAGCAGTACTTC.

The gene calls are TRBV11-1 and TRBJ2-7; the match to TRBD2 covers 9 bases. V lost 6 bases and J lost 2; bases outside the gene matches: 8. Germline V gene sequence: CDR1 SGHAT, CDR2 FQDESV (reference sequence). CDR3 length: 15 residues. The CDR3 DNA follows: TGTGCCAGCAGTTACTCGGCTAGCGGGGCCTACGAGCAGTACTTC. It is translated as CASSYSASGAYEQYF.

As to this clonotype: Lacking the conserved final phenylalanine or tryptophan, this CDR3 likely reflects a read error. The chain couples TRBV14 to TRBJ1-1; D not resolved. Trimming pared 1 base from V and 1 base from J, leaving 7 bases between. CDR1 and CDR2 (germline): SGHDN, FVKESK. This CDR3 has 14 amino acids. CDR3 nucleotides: TGTGCCAGCAGCCAAGTGGTGGAGAACACTGAAGCTTTCCTT. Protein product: CASSQVVENTEAFL.

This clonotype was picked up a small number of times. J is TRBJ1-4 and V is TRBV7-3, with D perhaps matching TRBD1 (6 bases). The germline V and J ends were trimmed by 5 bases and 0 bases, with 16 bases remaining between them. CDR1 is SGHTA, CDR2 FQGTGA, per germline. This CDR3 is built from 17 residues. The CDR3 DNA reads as TGTGCCAGCAGCCCTTCGACAGGCGGTGCAACTAATGAAAAACTGTTTTTT. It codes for CASSPSTGGATNEKLFF.

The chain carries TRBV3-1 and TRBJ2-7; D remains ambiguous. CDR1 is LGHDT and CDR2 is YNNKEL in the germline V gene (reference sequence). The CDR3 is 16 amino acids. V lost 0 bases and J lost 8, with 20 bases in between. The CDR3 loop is CASSQESNWRVFQQYF. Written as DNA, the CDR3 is TGTGCCAGCAGCCAAGAATCAAATTGGCGAGTCTTCCAGCAGTACTTC.

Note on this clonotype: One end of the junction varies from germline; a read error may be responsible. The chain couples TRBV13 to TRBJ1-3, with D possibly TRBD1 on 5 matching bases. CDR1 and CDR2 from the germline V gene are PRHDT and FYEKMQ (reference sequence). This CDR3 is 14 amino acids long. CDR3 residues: CAGSLGGAGNTIYF. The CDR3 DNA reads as TGTGCCGGCAGCCTAGGAGGGGCTGGAAACACCATATATTTT.

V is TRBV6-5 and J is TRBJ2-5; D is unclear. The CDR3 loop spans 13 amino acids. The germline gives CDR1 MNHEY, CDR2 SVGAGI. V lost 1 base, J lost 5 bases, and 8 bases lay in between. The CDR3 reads CASSYLGRETQYF. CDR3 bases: TGTGCCAGCAGTTACTTAGGCCGGGAGACCCAGTACTTC.

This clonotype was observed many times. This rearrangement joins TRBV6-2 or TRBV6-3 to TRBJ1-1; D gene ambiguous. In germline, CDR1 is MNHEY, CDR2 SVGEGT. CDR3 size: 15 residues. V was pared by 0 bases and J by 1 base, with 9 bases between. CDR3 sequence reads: CASSYSSFRNTEAFF. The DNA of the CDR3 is TGTGCCAGCAGTTACTCGTCTTTTAGGAACACTGAAGCTTTCTTT.

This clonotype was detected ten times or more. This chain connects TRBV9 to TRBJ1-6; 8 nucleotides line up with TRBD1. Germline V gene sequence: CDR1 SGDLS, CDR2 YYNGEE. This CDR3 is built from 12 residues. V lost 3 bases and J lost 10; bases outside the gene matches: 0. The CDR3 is CASSAGGSPLHF. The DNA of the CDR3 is TGTGCCAGCAGCGCAGGGGGCTCACCCCTCCACTTT.

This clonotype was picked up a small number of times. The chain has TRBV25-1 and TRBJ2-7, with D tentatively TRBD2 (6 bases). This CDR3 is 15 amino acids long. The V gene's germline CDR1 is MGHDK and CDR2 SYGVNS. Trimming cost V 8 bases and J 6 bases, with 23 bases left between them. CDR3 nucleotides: TGTGCCAGCTCACCAATGGAGAGGTTCGGGGGCGAGCAGTACTTC. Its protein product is CASSPMERFGGEQYF.

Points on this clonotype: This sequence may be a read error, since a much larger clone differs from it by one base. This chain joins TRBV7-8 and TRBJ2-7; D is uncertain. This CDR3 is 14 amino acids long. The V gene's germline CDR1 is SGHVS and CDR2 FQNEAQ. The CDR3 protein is CANSLRGSAYEQYF. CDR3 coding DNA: TGTGCCAACAGCTTGAGAGGAAGTGCCTACGAGCAGTACTTC.

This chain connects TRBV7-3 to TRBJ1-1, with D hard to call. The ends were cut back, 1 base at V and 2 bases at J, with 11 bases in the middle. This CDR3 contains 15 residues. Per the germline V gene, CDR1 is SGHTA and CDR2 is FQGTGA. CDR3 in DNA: TGTGCCAGCAGCTTAATCCGTCCGCCCAACACTGAAGCTTTCTTT. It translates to CASSLIRPPNTEAFF.

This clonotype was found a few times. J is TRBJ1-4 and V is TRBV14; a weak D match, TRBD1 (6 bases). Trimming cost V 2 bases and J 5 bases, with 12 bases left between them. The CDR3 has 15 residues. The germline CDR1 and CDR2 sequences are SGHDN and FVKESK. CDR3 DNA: TGTGCCAGCAGCCAAATAGCAGGGGTCAATGAAAAACTGTTTTTT. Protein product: CASSQIAGVNEKLFF. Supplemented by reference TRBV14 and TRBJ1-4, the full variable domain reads EAGVTQFPSHSVIEKGQTVTLRCDPISGHDNLYWYRRVMGKEIKFLLHFVKESKQDESGMPNNRFLAERTGGTYSTLKVQPAELEDSGVYFCASSQIAGVNEKLFFGSGTQLSVL.

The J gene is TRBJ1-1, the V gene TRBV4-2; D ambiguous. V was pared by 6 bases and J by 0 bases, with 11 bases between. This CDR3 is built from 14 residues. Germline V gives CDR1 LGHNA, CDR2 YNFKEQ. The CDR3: CASRGLALNTEAFF. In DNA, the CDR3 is TGTGCCAGCAGAGGGCTAGCTCTGAACACTGAAGCTTTCTTT.

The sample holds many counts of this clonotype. CDR3 in amino acids: CASSLVTLSGNTIYF. Written as DNA, the CDR3 is TGTGCCAGCAGCTTAGTGACTCTTTCTGGAAACACCATATATTTT. The rearrangement uses TRBV7-9 and TRBJ1-3; D is uncertain. The length of the CDR3 is 15 residues. Trimming cost V 1 base and J 1 base, with 8 bases left between them. CDR1 and CDR2 from the germline V gene are SEHNR and FQNEAQ (reference sequence). The full variable domain, completed using reference TRBV7-9 and TRBJ1-3, is DTGVSQNPRHKITKRGQNVTFRCDPISEHNRLYWYRQTLGQGPEFLTYFQNEAQLEKSRLLSDRFSAERPKGSFSTLEIQRTEQGDSAMYLCASSLVTLSGNTIYFGEGSWLTVV.

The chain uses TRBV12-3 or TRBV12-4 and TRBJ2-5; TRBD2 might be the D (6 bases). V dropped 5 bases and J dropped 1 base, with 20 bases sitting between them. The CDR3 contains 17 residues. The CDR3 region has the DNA TGTGCCAGCAGTCTCGGGACTCCTGGGGCAGGCCAAGAGACCCAGTACTTC. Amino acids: CASSLGTPGAGQETQYF.

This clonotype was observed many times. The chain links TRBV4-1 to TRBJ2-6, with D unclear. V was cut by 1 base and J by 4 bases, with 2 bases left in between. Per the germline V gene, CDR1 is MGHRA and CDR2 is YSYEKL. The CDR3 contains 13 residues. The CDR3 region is CASSQVGANVLTF. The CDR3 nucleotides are TGCGCCAGCAGCCAAGTAGGGGCCAACGTCCTGACTTTC.

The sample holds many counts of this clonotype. The CDR3 nucleotides are TGCAGCACTAACCAGGGTCAGGACCAATATGGAGAGACCCAGTACTTC. Translating it yields CSTNQGQDQYGETQYF. This rearrangement joins TRBV29-1 to TRBJ2-5; D might be TRBD1 (5 bases). The CDR3 consists of 16 residues. V lost 8 bases and J lost 4, with 26 bases in between. Germline CDR1 and CDR2: SQVTM and ANQGSEA.

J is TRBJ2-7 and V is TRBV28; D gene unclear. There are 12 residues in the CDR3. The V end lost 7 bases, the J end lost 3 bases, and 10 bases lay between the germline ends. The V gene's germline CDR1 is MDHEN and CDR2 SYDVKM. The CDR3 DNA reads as TGTGCCAGCAAGGAGAGAGGCTACGAGCAGTACTTC. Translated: CASKERGYEQYF.

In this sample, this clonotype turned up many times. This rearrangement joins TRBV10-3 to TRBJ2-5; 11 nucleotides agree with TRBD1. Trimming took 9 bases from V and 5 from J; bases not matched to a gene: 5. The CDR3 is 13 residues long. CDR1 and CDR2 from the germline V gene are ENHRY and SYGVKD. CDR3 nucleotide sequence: TGTGCCATTCGGACAGGGGGCGGCGAGACCCAGTACTTC. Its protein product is CAIRTGGGETQYF.

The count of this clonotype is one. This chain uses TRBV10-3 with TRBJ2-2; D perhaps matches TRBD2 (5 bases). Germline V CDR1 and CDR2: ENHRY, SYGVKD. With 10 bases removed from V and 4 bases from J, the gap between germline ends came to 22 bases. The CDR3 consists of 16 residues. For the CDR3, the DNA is TGTGCCAGCAGCCCTGACTACCTCGAGGTCACCGGGGAGCTGTTTTTT. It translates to CASSPDYLEVTGELFF.

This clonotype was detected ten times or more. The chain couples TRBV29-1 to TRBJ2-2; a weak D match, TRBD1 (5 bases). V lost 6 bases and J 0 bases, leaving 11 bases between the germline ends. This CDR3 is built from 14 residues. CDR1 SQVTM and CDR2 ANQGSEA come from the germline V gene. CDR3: CSVGRASNTGELFF. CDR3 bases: TGCAGCGTCGGCAGGGCCTCGAACACCGGGGAGCTGTTTTTT.

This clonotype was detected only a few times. CDR3 loop: CSVGLGAWGNTEAFF. The DNA for the CDR3 is TGCAGCGTTGGATTAGGCGCGTGGGGGAACACTGAAGCTTTCTTT. The V and J genes are TRBV29-1 and TRBJ1-1, with D hard to call. CDR3 length: 15 amino acids. With 4 bases removed from V and 1 base from J, the gap between germline ends came to 16 bases. Germline V gene sequence: CDR1 SQVTM, CDR2 ANQGSEA.

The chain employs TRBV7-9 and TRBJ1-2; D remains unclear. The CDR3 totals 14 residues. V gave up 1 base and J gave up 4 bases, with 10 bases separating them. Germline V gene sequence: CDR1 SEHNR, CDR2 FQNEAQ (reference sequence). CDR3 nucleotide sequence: TGTGCCAGCAGCTTAGGCCACTGGGTCTATGGCTACACCTTC. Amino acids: CASSLGHWVYGYTF.